The clone carrying this TCR beta chain was observed a single time. Through a sample-barcoded 5' primer and a J-beta primer mix, a second PCR was run for roughly 6 to 11 cycles. A template-switch adaptor containing 12 random nucleotides labeled each cDNA molecule. Via MiXCR, TCRdb re-called the 5' RACE reads, giving one row per CDR3 protein. The table records about 780,000 distinct CDR3 sequences, around 45% of them present only once. The sample is drawn from a study of blood T cells in healthy people across ages. CDR1 and CDR2 (germline): MDHEN, SYDVKM. This CDR3 spans 16 amino acids. At least 6 micrograms of total RNA were extracted per sample.

The J gene is TRBJ2-4, the V gene TRBV28; 11 bases agree with TRBD2. The J call may be wrong; the DNA end is better matched by TRBJ2-5. The sequenced material came from blood. The TCR was taken from a man at least 80 years old in good health. This chain's CDR3 is CASSGGLAGLSETQYF. In DNA form, the CDR3 reads TGTGCCAGCAGTGGAGGACTAGCGGGTCTATCGGAGACCCAGTACTTC.